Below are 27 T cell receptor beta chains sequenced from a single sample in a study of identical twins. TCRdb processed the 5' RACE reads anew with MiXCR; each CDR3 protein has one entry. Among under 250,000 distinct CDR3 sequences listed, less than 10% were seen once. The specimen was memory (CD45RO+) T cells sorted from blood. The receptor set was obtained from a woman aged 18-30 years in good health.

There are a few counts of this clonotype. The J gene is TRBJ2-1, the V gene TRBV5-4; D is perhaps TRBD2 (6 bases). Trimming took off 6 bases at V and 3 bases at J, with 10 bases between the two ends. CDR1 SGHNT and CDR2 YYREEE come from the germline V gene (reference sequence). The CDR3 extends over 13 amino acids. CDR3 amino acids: CASNGGNYNEQFF. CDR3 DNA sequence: TGTGCCAGCAATGGCGGGAACTACAATGAGCAGTTCTTC.

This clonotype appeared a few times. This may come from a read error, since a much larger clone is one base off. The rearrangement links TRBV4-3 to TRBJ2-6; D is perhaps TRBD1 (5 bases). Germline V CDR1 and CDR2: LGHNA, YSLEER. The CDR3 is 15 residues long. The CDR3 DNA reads TGCGCCCGCAGCCAAAGGGGTTCTGGGGCCAACGTCCTGACTTTC. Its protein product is CARSQRGSGANVLTF.

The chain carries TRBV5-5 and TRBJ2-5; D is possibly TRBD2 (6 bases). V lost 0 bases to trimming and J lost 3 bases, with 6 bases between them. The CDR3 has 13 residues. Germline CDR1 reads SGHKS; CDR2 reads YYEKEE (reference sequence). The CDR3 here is CASSLGREETQYF. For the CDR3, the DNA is TGTGCCAGCAGCTTGGGGAGGGAAGAGACCCAGTACTTC.

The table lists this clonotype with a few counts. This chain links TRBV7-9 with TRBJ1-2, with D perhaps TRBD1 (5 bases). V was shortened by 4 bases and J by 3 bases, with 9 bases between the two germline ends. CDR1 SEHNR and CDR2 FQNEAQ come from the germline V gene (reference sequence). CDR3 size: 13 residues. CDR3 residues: CASSSQDYYGYTF. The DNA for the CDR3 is TGTGCCAGCAGCTCACAGGATTACTATGGCTACACCTTC.

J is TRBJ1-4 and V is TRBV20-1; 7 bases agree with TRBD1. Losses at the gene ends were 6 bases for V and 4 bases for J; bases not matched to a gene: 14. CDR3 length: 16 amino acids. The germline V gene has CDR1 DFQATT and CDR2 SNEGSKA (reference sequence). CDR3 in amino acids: CSAPNFGAGGNEKLFF. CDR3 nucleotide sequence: TGCAGTGCGCCCAACTTCGGGGCAGGGGGTAATGAAAAACTGTTTTTT.

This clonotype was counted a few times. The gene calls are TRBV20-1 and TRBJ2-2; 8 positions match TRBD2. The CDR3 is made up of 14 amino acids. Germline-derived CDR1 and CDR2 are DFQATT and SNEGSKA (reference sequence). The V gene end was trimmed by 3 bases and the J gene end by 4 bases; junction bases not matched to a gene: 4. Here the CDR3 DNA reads TGCAGTGCTAGCGGGAGGGTCCTCACCGGGGAGCTGTTTTTT. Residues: CSASGRVLTGELFF.

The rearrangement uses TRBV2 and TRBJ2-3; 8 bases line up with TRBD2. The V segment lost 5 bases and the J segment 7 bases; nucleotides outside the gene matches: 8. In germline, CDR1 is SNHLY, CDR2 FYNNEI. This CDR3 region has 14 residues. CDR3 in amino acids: CASSPPVAGNTQYF. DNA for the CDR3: TGTGCCAGCAGTCCTCCCGTAGCGGGGAATACGCAGTATTTT.

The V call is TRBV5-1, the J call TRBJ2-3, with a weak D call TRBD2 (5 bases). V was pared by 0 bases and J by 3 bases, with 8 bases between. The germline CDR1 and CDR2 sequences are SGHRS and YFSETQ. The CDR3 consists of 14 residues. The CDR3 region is CASSLVLATDTQYF. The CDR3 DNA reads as TGCGCCAGCAGCTTGGTTCTAGCAACAGATACGCAGTATTTT.

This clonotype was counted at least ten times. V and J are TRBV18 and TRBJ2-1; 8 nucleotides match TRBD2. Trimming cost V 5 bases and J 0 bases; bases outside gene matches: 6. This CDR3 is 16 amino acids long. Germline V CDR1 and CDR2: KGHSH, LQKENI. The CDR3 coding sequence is TGTGCCAGCTCATCCAAGCGGGGGAGCTCCTACAATGAGCAGTTCTTC. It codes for CASSSKRGSSYNEQFF.

The CDR3 nucleotides read TGCAGTGCTCCCGAACCCCTAGATGAGCAGTTCTTC. Protein product: CSAPEPLDEQFF. V gene TRBV20-1 combines with J gene TRBJ2-1; D remains unclear. The length of the CDR3 is 12 residues. Trimming pared 5 bases from V and 8 bases from J, leaving 13 bases between. The V gene's germline CDR1 is DFQATT and CDR2 SNEGSKA (reference sequence).

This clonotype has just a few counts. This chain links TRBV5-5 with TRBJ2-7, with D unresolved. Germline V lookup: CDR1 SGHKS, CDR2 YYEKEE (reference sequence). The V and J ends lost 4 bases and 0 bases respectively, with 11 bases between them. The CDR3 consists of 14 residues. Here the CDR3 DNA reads TGTGCCAGCAGCCAAGGGCTTCTCTCCTACGAGCAGTACTTC. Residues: CASSQGLLSYEQYF.

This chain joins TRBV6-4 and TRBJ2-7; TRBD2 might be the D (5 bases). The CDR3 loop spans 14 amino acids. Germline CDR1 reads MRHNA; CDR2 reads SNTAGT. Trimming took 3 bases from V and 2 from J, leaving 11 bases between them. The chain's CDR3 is CASSERAGAYEQYF. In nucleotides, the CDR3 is TGTGCCAGCAGTGAGCGGGCCGGAGCCTACGAGCAGTACTTC.

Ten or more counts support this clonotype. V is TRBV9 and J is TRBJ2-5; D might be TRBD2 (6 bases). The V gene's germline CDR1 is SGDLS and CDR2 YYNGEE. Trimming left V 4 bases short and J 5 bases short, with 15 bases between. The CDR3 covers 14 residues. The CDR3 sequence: CASSPWRGKETQYF. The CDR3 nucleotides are TGTGCCAGCAGCCCGTGGCGCGGGAAGGAGACCCAGTACTTC. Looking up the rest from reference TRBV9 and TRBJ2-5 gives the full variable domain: DSGVTQTPKHLITATGQRVTLRCSPRSGDLSVYWYQQSLDQGLQFLIQYYNGEERAKGNILERFSAQQFPDLHSELNLSSLELGDSALYFCASSPWRGKETQYFGPGTRLLVL.

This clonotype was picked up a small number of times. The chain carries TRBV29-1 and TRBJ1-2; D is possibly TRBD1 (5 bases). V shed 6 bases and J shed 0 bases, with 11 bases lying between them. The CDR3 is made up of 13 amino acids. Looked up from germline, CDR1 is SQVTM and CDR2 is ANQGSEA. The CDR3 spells CSVVWGPNYGYTF. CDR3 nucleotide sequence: TGCAGCGTCGTGTGGGGACCTAACTATGGCTACACCTTC.

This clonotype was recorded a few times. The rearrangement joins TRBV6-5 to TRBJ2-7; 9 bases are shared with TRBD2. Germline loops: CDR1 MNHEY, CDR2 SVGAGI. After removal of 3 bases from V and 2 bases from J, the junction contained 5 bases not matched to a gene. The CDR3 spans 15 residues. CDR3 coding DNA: TGTGCCAGCAGTTATGCGGGAGGGAACCCCTACGAGCAGTACTTC. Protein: CASSYAGGNPYEQYF.

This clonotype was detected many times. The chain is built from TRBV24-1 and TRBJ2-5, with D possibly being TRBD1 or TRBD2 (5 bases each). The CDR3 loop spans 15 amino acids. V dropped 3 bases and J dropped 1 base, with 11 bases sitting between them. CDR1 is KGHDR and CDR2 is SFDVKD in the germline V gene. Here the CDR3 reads CATSDPRDGQETQYF. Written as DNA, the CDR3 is TGTGCCACCAGTGATCCGAGGGACGGCCAAGAGACCCAGTACTTC.

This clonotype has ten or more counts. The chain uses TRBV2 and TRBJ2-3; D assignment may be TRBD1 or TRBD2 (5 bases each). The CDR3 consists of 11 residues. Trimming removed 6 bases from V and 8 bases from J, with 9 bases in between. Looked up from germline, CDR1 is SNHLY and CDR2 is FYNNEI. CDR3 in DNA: TGTGCCAGCAGCCTGAGGGGTACGCAGTATTTT. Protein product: CASSLRGTQYF.

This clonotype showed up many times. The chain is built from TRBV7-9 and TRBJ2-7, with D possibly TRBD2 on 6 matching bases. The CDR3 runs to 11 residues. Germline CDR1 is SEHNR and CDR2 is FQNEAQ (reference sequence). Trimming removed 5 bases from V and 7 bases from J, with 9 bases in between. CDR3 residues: CASSGGMEQYF. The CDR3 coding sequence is TGTGCCAGCAGCGGGGGGATGGAGCAGTACTTC.

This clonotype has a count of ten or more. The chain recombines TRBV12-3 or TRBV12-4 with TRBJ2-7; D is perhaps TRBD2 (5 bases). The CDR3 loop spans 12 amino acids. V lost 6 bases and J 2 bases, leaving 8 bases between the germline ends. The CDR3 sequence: CASSPGTYEQYF. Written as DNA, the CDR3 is TGTGCCAGCAGCCCGGGGACCTACGAGCAGTACTTC.

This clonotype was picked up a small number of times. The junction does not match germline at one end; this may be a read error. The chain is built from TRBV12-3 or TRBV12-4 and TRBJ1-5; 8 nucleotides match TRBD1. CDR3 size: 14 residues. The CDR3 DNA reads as TGTGCCAGCAGCTTAGAGGCAGGGGGCCAGCCCCAGCATTTT. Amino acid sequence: CASSLEAGGQPQHF.

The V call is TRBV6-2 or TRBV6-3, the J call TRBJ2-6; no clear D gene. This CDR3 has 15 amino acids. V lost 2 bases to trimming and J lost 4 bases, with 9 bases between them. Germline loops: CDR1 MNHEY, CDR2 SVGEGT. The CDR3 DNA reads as TGTGCCAGCAGTTACGGTGGGTCCGGGGCCAACGTCCTGACTTTC. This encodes CASSYGGSGANVLTF.

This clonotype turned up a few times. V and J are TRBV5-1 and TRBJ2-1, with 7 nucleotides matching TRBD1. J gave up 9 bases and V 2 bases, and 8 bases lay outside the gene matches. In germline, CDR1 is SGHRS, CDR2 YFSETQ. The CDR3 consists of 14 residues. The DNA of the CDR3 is TGCGCCAGCAGCTTACGACAGGGTAGGGGTGAGCAGTTCTTC. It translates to CASSLRQGRGEQFF.

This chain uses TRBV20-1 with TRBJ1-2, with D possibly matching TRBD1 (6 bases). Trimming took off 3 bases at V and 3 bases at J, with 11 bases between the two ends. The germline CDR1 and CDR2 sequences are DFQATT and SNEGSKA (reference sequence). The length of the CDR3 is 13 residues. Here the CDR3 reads CSASPGAYYGYTF. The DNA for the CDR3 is TGCAGTGCTAGTCCGGGGGCGTACTATGGCTACACCTTC.

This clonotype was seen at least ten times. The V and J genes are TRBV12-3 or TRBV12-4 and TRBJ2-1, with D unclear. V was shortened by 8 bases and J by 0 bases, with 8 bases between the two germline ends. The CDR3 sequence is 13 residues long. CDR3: CASSESSYNEQFF. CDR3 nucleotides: TGTGCCAGCTCGGAAAGCTCCTACAATGAGCAGTTCTTC.

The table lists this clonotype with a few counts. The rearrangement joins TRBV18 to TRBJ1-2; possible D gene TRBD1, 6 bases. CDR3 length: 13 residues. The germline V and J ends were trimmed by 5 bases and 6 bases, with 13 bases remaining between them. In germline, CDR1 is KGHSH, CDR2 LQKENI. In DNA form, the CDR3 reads TGTGCCAGCTCAGAACAGGGTTGGAATGGCTACACCTTC. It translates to CASSEQGWNGYTF.

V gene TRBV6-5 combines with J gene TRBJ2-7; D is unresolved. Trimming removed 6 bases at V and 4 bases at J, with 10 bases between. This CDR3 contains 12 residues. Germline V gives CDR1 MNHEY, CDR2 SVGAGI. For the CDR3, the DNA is TGTGCCAGCAGAATCGTCCCTTACGAGCAGTACTTC. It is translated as CASRIVPYEQYF.

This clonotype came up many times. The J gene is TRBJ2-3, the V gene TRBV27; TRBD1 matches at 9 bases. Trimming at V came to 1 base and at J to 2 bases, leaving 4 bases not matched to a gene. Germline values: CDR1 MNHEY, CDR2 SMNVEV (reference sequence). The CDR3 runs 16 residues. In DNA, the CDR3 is TGTGCCAGCAGTTTATGGGGACAGGGAGACACAGATACGCAGTATTTT. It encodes CASSLWGQGDTDTQYF.